This T cell receptor beta chain comes out of a study of cytomegalovirus exposure and HLA in healthy donors. PCR was performed using 60 Vbeta and 13 Jbeta primers. Sequencing used immunoSEQ multiplex PCR; TCRdb keeps in-frame clones, though not all of them. Of 210,000 or so clones in the sample, 76% were seen once. Concerning this clone itself: Antigen specificity is unknown. Germline and junction disagree at one end, which may indicate a read error.

The germline gives CDR1 SEHNR, CDR2 FQNEAQ (reference sequence). The CDR3 is 14 amino acids. The study's findings and limits: Rates of TCR association differed by HLA locus in a later analysis, with DRB1 highest and HLA-C lowest. TCR beta V- and J-gene trimming, according to a later analysis, was linked to a missense DCLRE1C variant. The listing of approximately 160 TCR beta chains classed them as cytomegalovirus-associated.

The sequence came from a man aged 18-30 years in good health and CMV-seronegative. V gene TRBV7-9 combines with J gene TRBJ1-2; D call uncertain. Material for sequencing was PBMCs. As DNA, the CDR3 is TGTTCCAGCAGCCACGGACGGGGAGGCTATGGCTACACCTTC. Its translation: CSSSHGRGGYGYTF.